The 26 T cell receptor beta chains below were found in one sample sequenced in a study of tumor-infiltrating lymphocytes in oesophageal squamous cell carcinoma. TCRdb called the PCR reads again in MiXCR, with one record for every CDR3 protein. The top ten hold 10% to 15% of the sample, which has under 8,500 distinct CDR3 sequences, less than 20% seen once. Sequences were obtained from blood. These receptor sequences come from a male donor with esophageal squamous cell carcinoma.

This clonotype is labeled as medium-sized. In DNA form, the CDR3 reads TGTGCCACCAGTGACTCAGGACGGTTCTCTGGGGCCAACGTCCTGACTTTC. Its translation: CATSDSGRFSGANVLTF. The chain carries TRBV24-1 and TRBJ2-6; D unresolved. V lost 4 bases to trimming and J lost 0 bases, with 12 bases between them. There are 17 residues in the CDR3. Germline lookup yields CDR1 KGHDR and CDR2 SFDVKD.

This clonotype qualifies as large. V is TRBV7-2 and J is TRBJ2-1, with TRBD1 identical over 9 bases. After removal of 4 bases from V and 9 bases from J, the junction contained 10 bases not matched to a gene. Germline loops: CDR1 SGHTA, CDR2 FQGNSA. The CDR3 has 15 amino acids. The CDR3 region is CASSSILTGGTEQFF. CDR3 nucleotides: TGTGCCAGCAGCTCTATCCTTACAGGGGGCACTGAGCAGTTCTTC.

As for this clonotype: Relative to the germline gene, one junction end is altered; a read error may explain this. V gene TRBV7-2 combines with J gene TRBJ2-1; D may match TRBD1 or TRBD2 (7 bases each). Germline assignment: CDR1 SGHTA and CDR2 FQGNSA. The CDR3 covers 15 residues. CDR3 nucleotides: TGTGCCAGCAGCTGCAGGGGGAGGGAAAATTCACTCCTCCACTTC. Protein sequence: CASSCRGRENSLLHF.

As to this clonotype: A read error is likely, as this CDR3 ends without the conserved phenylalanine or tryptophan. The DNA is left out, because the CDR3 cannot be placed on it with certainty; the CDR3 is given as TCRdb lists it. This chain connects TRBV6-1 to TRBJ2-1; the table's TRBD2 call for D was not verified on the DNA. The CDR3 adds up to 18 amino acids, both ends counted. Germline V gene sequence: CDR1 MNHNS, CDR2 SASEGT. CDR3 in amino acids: CASSLTGTAVNYGYTFGS.

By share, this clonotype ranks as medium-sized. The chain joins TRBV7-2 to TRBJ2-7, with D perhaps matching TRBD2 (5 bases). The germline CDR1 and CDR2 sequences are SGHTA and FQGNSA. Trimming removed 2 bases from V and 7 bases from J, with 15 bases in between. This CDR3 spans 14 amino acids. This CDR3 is CASSLSPGMGEQYF. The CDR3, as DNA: TGTGCCAGCAGCTTATCTCCGGGGATGGGGGAGCAGTACTTC.

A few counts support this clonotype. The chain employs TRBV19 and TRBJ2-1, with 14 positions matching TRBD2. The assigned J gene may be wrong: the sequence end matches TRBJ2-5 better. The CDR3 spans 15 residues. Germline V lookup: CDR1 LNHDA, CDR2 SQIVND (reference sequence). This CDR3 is CASSIGTSGGETQYF. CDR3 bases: TGTGCCAGTAGTATAGGGACTAGCGGGGGGGAGACCCAGTACTTC.

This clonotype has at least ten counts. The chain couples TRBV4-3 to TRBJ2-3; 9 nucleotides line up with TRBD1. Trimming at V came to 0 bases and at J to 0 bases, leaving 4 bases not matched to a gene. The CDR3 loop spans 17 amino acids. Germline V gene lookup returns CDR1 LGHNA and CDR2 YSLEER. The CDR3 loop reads CASSQDRGQGSTDTQYF. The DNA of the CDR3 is TGCGCCAGCAGCCAAGATAGGGGACAGGGCAGCACAGATACGCAGTATTTT.

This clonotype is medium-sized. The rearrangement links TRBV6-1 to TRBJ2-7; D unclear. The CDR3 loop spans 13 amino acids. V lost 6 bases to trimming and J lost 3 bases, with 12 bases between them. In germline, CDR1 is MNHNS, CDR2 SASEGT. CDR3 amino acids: CASRVGRNYEQYF. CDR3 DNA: TGTGCCAGCAGGGTGGGCAGAAACTACGAGCAGTACTTC.

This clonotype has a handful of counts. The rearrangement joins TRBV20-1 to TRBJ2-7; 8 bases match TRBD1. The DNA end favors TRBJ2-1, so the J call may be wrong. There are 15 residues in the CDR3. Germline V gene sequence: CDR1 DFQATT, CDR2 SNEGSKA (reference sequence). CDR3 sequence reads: CSASGGTGSYNEQFF. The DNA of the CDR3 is TGCAGTGCTAGTGGGGGGACAGGCTCCTACAATGAGCAGTTCTTC.

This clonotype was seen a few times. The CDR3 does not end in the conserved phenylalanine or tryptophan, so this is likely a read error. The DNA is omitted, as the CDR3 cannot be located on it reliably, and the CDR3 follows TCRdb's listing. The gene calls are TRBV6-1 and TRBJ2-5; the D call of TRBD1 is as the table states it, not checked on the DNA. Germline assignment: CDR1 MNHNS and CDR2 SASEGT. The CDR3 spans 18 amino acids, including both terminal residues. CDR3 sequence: CASSGPSEGGSWGYTFGS.

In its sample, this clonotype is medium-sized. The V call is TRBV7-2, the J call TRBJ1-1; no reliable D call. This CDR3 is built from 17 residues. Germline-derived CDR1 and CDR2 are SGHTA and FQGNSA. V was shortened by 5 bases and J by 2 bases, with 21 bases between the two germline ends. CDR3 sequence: CASSRTVGGPFNTEAFF. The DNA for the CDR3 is TGTGCCAGCAGCCGGACGGTCGGTGGACCTTTTAACACTGAAGCTTTCTTT.

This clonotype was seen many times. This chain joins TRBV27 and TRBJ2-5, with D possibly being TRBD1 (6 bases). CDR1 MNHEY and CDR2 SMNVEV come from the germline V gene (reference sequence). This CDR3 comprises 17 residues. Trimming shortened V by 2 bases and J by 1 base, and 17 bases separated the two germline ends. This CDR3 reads CASSLGWGLGVQETQYF. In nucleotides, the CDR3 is TGTGCCAGCAGTTTAGGATGGGGGCTGGGGGTCCAAGAGACCCAGTACTTC.

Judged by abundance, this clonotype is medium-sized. In DNA form, the CDR3 reads TGCGCCAGCAGCTCCCTTACCGGGACAGGGGCCGAGCAGTACTTC. As protein: CASSSLTGTGAEQYF. This chain joins TRBV5-1 and TRBJ2-7; 10 bases match TRBD1. Germline lookup yields CDR1 SGHRS and CDR2 YFSETQ. Losses at the gene ends were 3 bases for V and 6 bases for J; bases not matched to a gene: 9. The CDR3 has 15 amino acids. The full variable domain, with the rest looked up from reference TRBV5-1 and TRBJ2-7, is KAGVTQTPRYLIKTRGQQVTLSCSPISGHRSVSWYQQTPGQGLQFLFEYFSETQRNKGNFPGRFSGRQFSNSRSEMNVSTLELGDSALYLCASSSLTGTGAEQYFGPGTRLTVT.

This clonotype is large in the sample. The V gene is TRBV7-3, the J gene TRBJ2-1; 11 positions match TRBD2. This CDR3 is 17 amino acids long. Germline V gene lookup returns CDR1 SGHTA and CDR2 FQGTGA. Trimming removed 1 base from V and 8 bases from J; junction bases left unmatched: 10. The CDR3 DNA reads TGTGCCAGCAGCTTAAGGGGCGCGGCTAGCGGGGGGTATGAGCAGTTCTTC. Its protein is CASSLRGAASGGYEQFF.

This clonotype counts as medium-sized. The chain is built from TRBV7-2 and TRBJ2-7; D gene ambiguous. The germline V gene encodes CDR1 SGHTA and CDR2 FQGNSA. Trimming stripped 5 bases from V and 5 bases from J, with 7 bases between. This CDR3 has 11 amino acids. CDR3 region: CASSRLDEQYF. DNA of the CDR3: TGTGCCAGCAGCCGCCTTGACGAGCAGTACTTC. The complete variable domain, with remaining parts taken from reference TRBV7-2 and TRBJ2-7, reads GAGVSQSPSNKVTEKGKDVELRCDPISGHTALYWYRQSLGQGLEFLIYFQGNSAPDKSGLPSDRFSAERTGGSVSTLTIQRTQQEDSAVYLCASSRLDEQYFGPGTRLTVT.

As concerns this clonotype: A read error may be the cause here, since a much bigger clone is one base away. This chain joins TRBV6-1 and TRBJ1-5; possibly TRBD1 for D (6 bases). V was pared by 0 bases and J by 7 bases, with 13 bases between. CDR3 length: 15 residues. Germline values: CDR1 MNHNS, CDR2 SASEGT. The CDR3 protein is CASSEAGGAKQPQHF. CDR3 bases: TGTGCCAGCAGTGAAGCTGGGGGGGCGAAACAGCCCCAGCATTTT.

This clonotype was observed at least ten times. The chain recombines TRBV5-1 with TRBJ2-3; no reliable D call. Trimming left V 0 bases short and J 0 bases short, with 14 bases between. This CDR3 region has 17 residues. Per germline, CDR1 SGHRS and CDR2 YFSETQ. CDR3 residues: CASSLATLGISTDTQYF. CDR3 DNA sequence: TGCGCCAGCAGCTTGGCTACCCTGGGGATTAGCACAGATACGCAGTATTTT.

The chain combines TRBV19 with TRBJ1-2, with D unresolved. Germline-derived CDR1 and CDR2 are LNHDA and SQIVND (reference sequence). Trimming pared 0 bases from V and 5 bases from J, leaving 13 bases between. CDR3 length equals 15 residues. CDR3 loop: CASSIEWQPFYGYTF. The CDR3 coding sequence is TGTGCCAGTAGTATAGAGTGGCAGCCTTTTTATGGCTACACCTTC. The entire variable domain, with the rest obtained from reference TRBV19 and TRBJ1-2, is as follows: DGGITQSPKYLFRKEGQNVTLSCEQNLNHDAMYWYRQDPGQGLRLIYYSQIVNDFQKGDIAEGYSVSREKKESFPLTVTSAQKNPTAFYLCASSIEWQPFYGYTFGSGTRLTVV.

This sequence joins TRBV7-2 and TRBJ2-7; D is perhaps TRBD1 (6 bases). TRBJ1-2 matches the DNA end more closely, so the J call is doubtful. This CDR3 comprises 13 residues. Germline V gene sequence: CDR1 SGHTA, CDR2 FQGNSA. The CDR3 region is CASSPSGDTRYTF. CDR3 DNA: TGTGCCAGCAGCCCCTCTGGGGACACTCGCTACACCTTC.

The CDR3 here is CARDKLAGEIQGELYF. The CDR3 DNA reads as TGTGCCCGCGACAAACTAGCGGGGGAGATACAGGGGGAGCTGTATTTT. The chain links TRBV6-6 to TRBJ2-3; 11 bases are shared with TRBD2. V lost 11 bases and J lost 14; bases outside the gene matches: 24. The germline CDR1 and CDR2 sequences are MNHNY and SVGAGI (reference sequence). CDR3 length equals 16 residues.

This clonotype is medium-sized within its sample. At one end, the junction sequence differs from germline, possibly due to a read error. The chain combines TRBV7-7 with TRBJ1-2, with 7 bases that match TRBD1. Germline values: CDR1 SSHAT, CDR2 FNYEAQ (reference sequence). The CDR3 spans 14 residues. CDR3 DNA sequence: TGTGCTAGCAGTCCTTTGGCGACAGGGAGTGGCTACACCTTC. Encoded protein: CASSPLATGSGYTF. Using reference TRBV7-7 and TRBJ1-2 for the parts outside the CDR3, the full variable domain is GAGVSQSPRYKVTKRGQDVTLRCDPISSHATLYWYQQALGQGPEFLTYFNYEAQPDKSGLPSDRFSAERPEGSISTLTIQRTEQRDSAMYRCASSPLATGSGYTFGSGTRLTVV.

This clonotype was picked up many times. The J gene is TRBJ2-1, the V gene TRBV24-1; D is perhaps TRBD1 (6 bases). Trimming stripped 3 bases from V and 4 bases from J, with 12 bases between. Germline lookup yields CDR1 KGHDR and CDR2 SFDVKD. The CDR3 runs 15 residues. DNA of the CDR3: TGTGCCACCAGTGATGTCGGGACACTGTACAATGAGCAGTTCTTC. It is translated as CATSDVGTLYNEQFF.

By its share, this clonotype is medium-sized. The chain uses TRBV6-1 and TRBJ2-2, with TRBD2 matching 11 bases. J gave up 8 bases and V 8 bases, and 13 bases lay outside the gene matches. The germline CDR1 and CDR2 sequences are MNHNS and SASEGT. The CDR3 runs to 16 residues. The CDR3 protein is CASDKLAGEIQGELFF. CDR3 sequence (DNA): TGTGCCAGCGACAAACTAGCGGGGGAGATACAGGGGGAGCTGTTTTTT.

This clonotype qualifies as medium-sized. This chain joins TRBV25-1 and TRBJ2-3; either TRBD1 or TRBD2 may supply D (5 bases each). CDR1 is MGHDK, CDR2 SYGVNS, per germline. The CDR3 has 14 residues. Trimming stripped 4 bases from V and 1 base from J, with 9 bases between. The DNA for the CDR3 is TGTGCCAGCAGTGTACGGGGCCGCACAGATACGCAGTATTTT. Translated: CASSVRGRTDTQYF. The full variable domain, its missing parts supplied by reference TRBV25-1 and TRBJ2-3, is EADIYQTPRYLVIGTGKKITLECSQTMGHDKMYWYQQDPGMELHLIHYSYGVNSTEKGDLSSESTVSRIRTEHFPLTLESARPSHTSQYLCASSVRGRTDTQYFGPGTRLTVL.

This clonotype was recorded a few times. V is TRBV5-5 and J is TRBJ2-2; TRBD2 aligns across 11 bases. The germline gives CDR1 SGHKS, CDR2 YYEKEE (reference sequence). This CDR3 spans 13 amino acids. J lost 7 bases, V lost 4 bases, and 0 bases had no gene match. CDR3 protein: CASSLAGGGELFF. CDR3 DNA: TGTGCCAGCAGCCTAGCGGGGGGCGGGGAGCTGTTTTTT.

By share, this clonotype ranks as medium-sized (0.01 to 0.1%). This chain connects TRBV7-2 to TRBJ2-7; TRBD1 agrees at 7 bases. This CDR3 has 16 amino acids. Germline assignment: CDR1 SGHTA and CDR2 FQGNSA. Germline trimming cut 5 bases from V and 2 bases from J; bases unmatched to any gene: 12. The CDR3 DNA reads TGTGCCAGCAGCGGACGCAAGGGGGCCGCACCCTACGAGCAGTACTTC. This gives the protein CASSGRKGAAPYEQYF.